This is a list of T cell receptor beta chains from one sample in a study of OX40 agonist ivuxolimab in advanced cancers. The data were produced by immunoSEQ multiplex PCR, yet TCRdb's version contains in-frame clones alone and is incomplete. The sample has tens of thousands of clones; about 87% are singletons. The sequenced sample was CD4+ or CD8+ T cells sorted from blood, obtained in a trial of the OX40 agonist ivuxolimab. The receptors shown here come from an adult with an advanced solid tumor such as melanoma, head and neck, liver or kidney cancer. Each CDR3 is given with its conserved first and last residue. Fields, in order: D gene, J gene, clone size, V gene, CDR3 protein, CDR3 DNA. D genes are given only for firm matches. Expanded clones get a size class; other rows say once, few or many, or leave the size out.

d_gene: -; j_gene: TRBJ1-1; abundance: once; v_gene: TRBV9; CDR3aa: CASSLGGGTEAFF; CDR3nt: TGTGCCAGCAGCCTTGGCGGGGGCACTGAAGCTTTCTTT
d_gene: -; j_gene: TRBJ2-1; abundance: -; v_gene: TRBV19; CDR3aa: CASSILGAGNEQFF; CDR3nt: TGTGCCAGTAGTATCCTCGGGGCCGGTAATGAGCAGTTCTTC
d_gene: -; j_gene: TRBJ1-2; abundance: once; v_gene: TRBV28; CDR3aa: CASSPRQASIDGYTF; CDR3nt: TGTGCCAGCAGTCCTCGACAGGCTAGCATCGATGGCTACACCTTC
d_gene: -; j_gene: TRBJ2-5; abundance: -; v_gene: TRBV19; CDR3aa: CASSTIQAQETQYF; CDR3nt: TGTGCCAGTAGTACAATACAAGCCCAAGAGACCCAGTACTTC
d_gene: TRBD1; j_gene: TRBJ1-1; abundance: -; v_gene: TRBV10-3; CDR3aa: CAISRQGGNTEAFF; CDR3nt: TGTGCCATCAGTCGACAGGGGGGGAACACTGAAGCTTTCTTT
d_gene: -; j_gene: TRBJ2-1; abundance: -; v_gene: TRBV19; CDR3aa: CASSMVLGSEQFF; CDR3nt: TGTGCCAGTAGTATGGTCCTGGGCAGTGAGCAGTTCTTC
d_gene: TRBD2; j_gene: TRBJ2-3; abundance: -; v_gene: TRBV29-1; CDR3aa: CSVVRTSAGEGELDTQYF; CDR3nt: TGCAGCGTTGTTCGGACTAGCGCCGGAGAGGGGGAGCTAGATACGCAGTATTTT
d_gene: -; j_gene: TRBJ2-1; abundance: -; v_gene: TRBV11-2; CDR3aa: CASSLRSGDNEQFF; CDR3nt: TGTGCCAGCAGCTTAAGGAGTGGGGACAATGAGCAGTTCTTC
d_gene: -; j_gene: TRBJ2-1; abundance: once; v_gene: TRBV28; CDR3aa: CASSFSRDNEQFF; CDR3nt: TGTGCCAGCAGTTTTTCCAGGGACAATGAGCAGTTCTTC
d_gene: TRBD1; j_gene: TRBJ1-2; abundance: -; v_gene: TRBV5-4; CDR3aa: CASSLTGQDGYTF; CDR3nt: TGTGCCAGCAGCCTGACAGGGCAAGACGGCTACACCTTC
d_gene: -; j_gene: TRBJ1-1; abundance: -; v_gene: TRBV6-6; CDR3aa: CASTVGVGTEAFF; CDR3nt: TGTGCCAGCACGGTAGGAGTTGGCACTGAAGCTTTCTTT
d_gene: -; j_gene: TRBJ1-3; abundance: -; v_gene: TRBV15; CDR3aa: CATSRSLAGLSGNTIYF; CDR3nt: TGTGCCACCAGCAGGTCACTAGCGGGATTATCTGGAAACACCATATATTTT
d_gene: -; j_gene: TRBJ2-2; abundance: few; v_gene: TRBV4-1; CDR3aa: CASSTQWGELFF; CDR3nt: TGCGCCAGCAGCACTCAGTGGGGGGAGCTGTTTTTT
d_gene: -; j_gene: TRBJ1-1; abundance: -; v_gene: TRBV28; CDR3aa: CATVPLQGILTEAFF; CDR3nt: TGTGCCACCGTCCCCCTACAGGGAATTTTAACTGAAGCTTTCTTT
d_gene: TRBD1; j_gene: TRBJ2-7; abundance: -; v_gene: TRBV14; CDR3aa: CASRAPDRGLPISEQYF; CDR3nt: TGTGCCAGCAGGGCCCCGGACAGGGGTCTTCCAATCAGCGAGCAGTACTTC
d_gene: -; j_gene: TRBJ2-5; abundance: -; v_gene: TRBV11-3; CDR3aa: CASSLALAGALETQYF; CDR3nt: TGTGCCAGCAGCTTAGCCCTTGCGGGGGCTTTAGAGACCCAGTACTTC
d_gene: -; j_gene: TRBJ1-1; abundance: medium-sized; v_gene: TRBV7-8; CDR3aa: CASSLGPATEAFF; CDR3nt: TGTGCCAGCAGCTTAGGGCCGGCCACTGAAGCTTTCTTT
d_gene: -; j_gene: TRBJ1-2; abundance: -; v_gene: TRBV5-1; CDR3aa: CASSPGVGINYGYTF; CDR3nt: TGCGCCAGCAGCCCAGGGGTTGGGATCAACTATGGCTACACCTTC
d_gene: -; j_gene: TRBJ2-4; abundance: once; v_gene: TRBV4-1; CDR3aa: CASSQGSGNIQYF; CDR3nt: TGCGCCAGCAGCCAAGGGAGCGGGAACATTCAGTACTTC
d_gene: TRBD1; j_gene: TRBJ2-1; abundance: -; v_gene: TRBV27; CDR3aa: CASSQLTGTGLDEQFF; CDR3nt: TGTGCCAGCAGTCAGCTGACCGGGACAGGGTTGGATGAGCAGTTCTTC
d_gene: TRBD1; j_gene: TRBJ2-3; abundance: -; v_gene: TRBV28; CDR3aa: CASSLPGQGIDTQYF; CDR3nt: TGTGCCAGCAGTTTACCCGGACAGGGAATAGATACGCAGTATTTT
d_gene: -; j_gene: TRBJ1-1; abundance: -; v_gene: TRBV10-3; CDR3aa: CAISEDTRVPNTEAFF; CDR3nt: TGTGCCATCAGTGAAGACACGCGGGTCCCGAACACTGAAGCTTTCTTT
d_gene: -; j_gene: TRBJ1-2; abundance: few; v_gene: TRBV6-1; CDR3aa: CASSEGVILNYGYTF; CDR3nt: TGTGCCAGCAGTGAAGGGGTGATACTTAACTATGGCTACACCTTC
d_gene: TRBD1; j_gene: TRBJ1-2; abundance: -; v_gene: TRBV28; CDR3aa: CASFGDRAPIRNYGYTF; CDR3nt: TGTGCCAGCTTCGGGGACAGGGCCCCAATCCGAAACTATGGCTACACCTTC
d_gene: -; j_gene: TRBJ1-1; abundance: -; v_gene: TRBV7-6; CDR3aa: CASSLARDGEAFF; CDR3nt: TGTGCCAGCAGCTTAGCTCGGGACGGTGAAGCTTTCTTT
d_gene: TRBD2; j_gene: TRBJ2-5; abundance: -; v_gene: TRBV9; CDR3aa: CASSFETSGIETQYF; CDR3nt: TGTGCCAGCAGCTTTGAGACTAGCGGTATAGAGACCCAGTACTTC
d_gene: TRBD1; j_gene: TRBJ1-4; abundance: -; v_gene: TRBV7-8; CDR3aa: CASSAQGRGNEKLFF; CDR3nt: TGTGCCAGCAGCGCACAGGGGAGGGGTAATGAAAAACTGTTTTTT
d_gene: -; j_gene: TRBJ1-1; abundance: -; v_gene: TRBV10-3; CDR3aa: CAISKSPQGTPEAFF; CDR3nt: TGTGCCATCAGTAAGTCACCGCAGGGCACCCCTGAAGCTTTCTTT
d_gene: -; j_gene: TRBJ2-7; abundance: -; v_gene: TRBV28; CDR3aa: CASRGGPAPTSYEQYF; CDR3nt: TGTGCCAGCAGGGGGGGGCCAGCCCCAACATCCTACGAGCAGTACTTC
d_gene: TRBD1; j_gene: TRBJ2-7; abundance: -; v_gene: TRBV9; CDR3aa: CASSTRDRDHEQYF; CDR3nt: TGTGCCAGCAGCACCAGGGACAGGGATCACGAGCAGTACTTC
d_gene: -; j_gene: TRBJ1-6; abundance: -; v_gene: TRBV30; CDR3aa: CAWSAHHGVDGNSPLHF; CDR3nt: TGTGCCTGGAGTGCCCATCATGGGGTGGACGGAAATTCACCCCTCCACTTT
d_gene: TRBD1; j_gene: TRBJ1-3; abundance: -; v_gene: TRBV12-5; CDR3aa: CASGLGLGTGALRRGNTIYF; CDR3nt: TGTGCTAGTGGTTTGGGTCTTGGGACAGGAGCACTCCGAAGGGGAAACACCATATATTTT
d_gene: -; j_gene: TRBJ2-7; abundance: -; v_gene: TRBV7-9; CDR3aa: CASSSRDRDYEQYF; CDR3nt: TGTGCCAGCAGCTCCCGGGACCGAGACTACGAGCAGTACTTC
d_gene: -; j_gene: TRBJ2-5; abundance: -; v_gene: TRBV27; CDR3aa: CASRKTGRRETQYF; CDR3nt: TGTGCCAGCAGGAAAACAGGGAGGAGAGAGACCCAGTACTTC
d_gene: -; j_gene: TRBJ2-3; abundance: -; v_gene: TRBV4-3; CDR3aa: CASSQERDRRADTQYF; CDR3nt: TGCGCCAGCAGCCAAGAACGGGATCGCCGGGCGGATACGCAGTATTTT
d_gene: TRBD2; j_gene: TRBJ2-7; abundance: -; v_gene: TRBV29-1; CDR3aa: CSVDGVGGADYEQYF; CDR3nt: TGCAGCGTTGACGGTGTGGGAGGGGCGGATTACGAGCAGTACTTC
d_gene: TRBD2; j_gene: TRBJ2-5; abundance: -; v_gene: TRBV7-6; CDR3aa: CASSSLAGGKETQYF; CDR3nt: TGTGCCAGCAGCTCTTTAGCGGGGGGGAAAGAGACCCAGTACTTC
d_gene: -; j_gene: TRBJ1-1; abundance: -; v_gene: TRBV5-5; CDR3aa: CASSSSGTEAFF; CDR3nt: TGTGCCAGCAGCTCAAGTGGCACTGAAGCTTTCTTT
d_gene: -; j_gene: TRBJ2-7; abundance: -; v_gene: TRBV28; CDR3aa: CASRPGPSSYEQYF; CDR3nt: TGTGCCAGCAGGCCGGGGCCTTCTTCCTACGAGCAGTACTTC
d_gene: -; j_gene: TRBJ2-7; abundance: -; v_gene: TRBV11-2; CDR3aa: CASSPLRGSYEQYF; CDR3nt: TGTGCCAGCAGCCCTTTGAGGGGATCCTACGAGCAGTACTTC
d_gene: TRBD2; j_gene: TRBJ2-1; abundance: few; v_gene: TRBV9; CDR3aa: CASSVVPAGHQRPHGPFF; CDR3nt: TGTGCCAGCAGCGTAGTCCCAGCGGGGCACCAACGTCCCCACGGTCCGTTCTTC
d_gene: -; j_gene: TRBJ2-3; abundance: -; v_gene: TRBV19; CDR3aa: CASSLLDTDTQYF; CDR3nt: TGTGCCAGTAGCCTCCTAGATACAGATACGCAGTATTTT